Listed here is a single T cell receptor (beta chain). Its antigen remains unidentified. The sample originates from a study of response to subunit inactivated influenza vaccine. Using its own MiXCR run on the RT-PCR reads, TCRdb lists one record per CDR3 protein. The table lists 800,000 to 1,000,000 distinct CDR3 sequences, roughly 20% of them singletons. V lost 3 bases, J lost 5 bases, and 11 bases lay in between. This CDR3 spans 12 amino acids. Germline V CDR1 and CDR2: SQVTM, ANQGSEA. Overall study findings and caveats: Each seasonal flu vaccination may recruit only limited new T cells, authors suggested.

The TCR was taken from a man aged 50 or older who received an inactivated influenza vaccine. This sequence joins TRBV29-1 and TRBJ2-7; tentative D call: TRBD1 (6 bases). Here the sequenced sample was PBMCs from blood, taken about 5 days after vaccination. The CDR3 region has the DNA TGCAGCGTTGACAGGGGTGGGGACGAGCAGTACTTC. Protein: CSVDRGGDEQYF.